This T cell receptor (beta chain) originates from a study of blood T cell repertoires in COVID-19. This clone was seen a handful of times. CDR3 length equals 13 residues. Trimming stripped 6 bases from V and 4 bases from J, with 13 bases between. Germline V CDR1 and CDR2: SGHDT, YYEEEE. Produced via immunoSEQ multiplex PCR; TCRdb's table is partial and in-frame only. The sample lists about 500,000 clones; around 90% were seen once. This clonotype was sampled from a woman in her late teens or twenties who had recovered from COVID-19. The chain has TRBV5-6 and TRBJ2-5; TRBD2 is a possible D gene (6 bases). The sequencing sample was made of PBMCs or T cells enriched from blood (not recorded which). The CDR3 spells CASKSGGGETQYF. In DNA form, the CDR3 reads TGTGCCAGCAAATCCGGGGGAGGAGAGACCCAGTACTTC.